This T cell receptor (beta chain) was recovered during a study of cytomegalovirus exposure and HLA in healthy donors. Sequenced by immunoSEQ multiplex PCR; TCRdb stores in-frame clones only, minus some. The table records tens of thousands of clones, about 94% of them present only once. The specimen was PBMCs. This clonotype originated in a woman aged 18-29 years in good health and CMV-seropositive.

This CDR3 reads CAWSRQGAYEQYF. The CDR3 coding sequence is TGTGCCTGGAGTAGACAGGGGGCCTACGAGCAGTACTTC. V gene TRBV30 combines with J gene TRBJ2-7; 9 positions agree with TRBD1. Unmatched junction bases numbered 1, after V lost 2 bases and J lost 2 bases. The germline gives CDR1 GTSNPN, CDR2 SVGIG (reference sequence). The CDR3 covers 13 residues.